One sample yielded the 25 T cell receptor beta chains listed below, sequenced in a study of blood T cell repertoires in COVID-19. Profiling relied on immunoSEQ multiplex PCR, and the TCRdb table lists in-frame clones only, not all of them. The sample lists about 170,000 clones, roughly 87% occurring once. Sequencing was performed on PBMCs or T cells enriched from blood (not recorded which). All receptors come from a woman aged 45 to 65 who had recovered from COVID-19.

The CDR3 region has the DNA TGTGCCAGCAGTTCCCTAGGCAACCTTCTTGACAATGAGCAGTTCTTC. It encodes CASSSLGNLLDNEQFF. The V call is TRBV28, the J call TRBJ2-1; D remains unclear. CDR1 MDHEN and CDR2 SYDVKM come from the germline V gene. The CDR3 is 16 amino acids. The V and J ends lost 4 bases and 5 bases respectively, with 18 bases between them. Full variable domain (missing parts from reference TRBV28 and TRBJ2-1): DVKVTQSSRYLVKRTGEKVFLECVQDMDHENMFWYRQDPGLGLRLIYFSYDVKMKEKGDIPEGYSVSREKKERFSLILESASTNQTSMYLCASSSLGNLLDNEQFFGPGTRLTVL.

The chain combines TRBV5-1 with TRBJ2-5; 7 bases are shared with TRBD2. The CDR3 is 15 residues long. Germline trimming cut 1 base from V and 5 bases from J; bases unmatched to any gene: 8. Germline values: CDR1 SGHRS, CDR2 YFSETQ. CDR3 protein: CASSLPDPGGETQYF. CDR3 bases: TGCGCCAGCAGCTTGCCGGACCCCGGGGGGGAGACCCAGTACTTC.

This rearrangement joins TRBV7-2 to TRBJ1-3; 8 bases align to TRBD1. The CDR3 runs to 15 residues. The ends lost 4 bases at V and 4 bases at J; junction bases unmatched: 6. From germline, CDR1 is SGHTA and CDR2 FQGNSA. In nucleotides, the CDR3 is TGTGCCAGCAGCTCCCAGGGGGCGTTGGGAAACACCATATATTTT. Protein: CASSSQGALGNTIYF.

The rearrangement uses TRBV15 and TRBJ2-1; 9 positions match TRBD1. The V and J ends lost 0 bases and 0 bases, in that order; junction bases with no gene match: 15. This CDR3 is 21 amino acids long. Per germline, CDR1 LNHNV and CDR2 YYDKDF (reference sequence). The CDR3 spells CATSRDLGQGLILSSYNEQFF. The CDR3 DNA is TGTGCCACCAGCAGAGATCTAGGACAGGGGCTTATTTTAAGCTCCTACAATGAGCAGTTCTTC.

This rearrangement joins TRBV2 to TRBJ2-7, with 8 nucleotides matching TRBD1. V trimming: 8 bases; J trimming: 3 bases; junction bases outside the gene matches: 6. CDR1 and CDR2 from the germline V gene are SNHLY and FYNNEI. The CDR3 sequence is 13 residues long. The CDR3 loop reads CASGQGVGYEQYF. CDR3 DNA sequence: TGTGCCAGCGGACAGGGAGTGGGCTACGAGCAGTACTTC.

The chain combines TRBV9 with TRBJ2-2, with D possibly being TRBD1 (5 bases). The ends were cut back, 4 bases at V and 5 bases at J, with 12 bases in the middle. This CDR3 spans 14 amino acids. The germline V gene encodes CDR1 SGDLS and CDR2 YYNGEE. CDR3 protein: CASSTQGGTGELFF. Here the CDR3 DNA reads TGTGCCAGCAGCACCCAGGGCGGAACCGGGGAGCTGTTTTTT.

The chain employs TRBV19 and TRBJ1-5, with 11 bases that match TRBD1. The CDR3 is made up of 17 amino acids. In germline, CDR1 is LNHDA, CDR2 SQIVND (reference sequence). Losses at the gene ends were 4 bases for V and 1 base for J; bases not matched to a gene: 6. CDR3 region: CASSKWDRGGSNQPQHF. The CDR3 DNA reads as TGTGCCAGTAGTAAGTGGGACAGGGGGGGAAGCAATCAGCCCCAGCATTTT.

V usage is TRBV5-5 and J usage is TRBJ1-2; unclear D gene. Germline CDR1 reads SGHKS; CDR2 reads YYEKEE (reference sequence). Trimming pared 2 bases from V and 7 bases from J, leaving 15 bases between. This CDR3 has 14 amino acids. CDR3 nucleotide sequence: TGTGCCAGCAGCTTTTCACACACCACCTCTGGCTACACCTTC. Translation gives CASSFSHTTSGYTF.

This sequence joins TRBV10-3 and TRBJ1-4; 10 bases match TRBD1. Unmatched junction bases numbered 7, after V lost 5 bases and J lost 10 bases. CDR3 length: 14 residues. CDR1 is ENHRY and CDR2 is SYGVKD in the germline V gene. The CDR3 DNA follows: TGTGCCATCAGTCCGGGACAGGGGTACGGAAAACTGTTTTTT. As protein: CAISPGQGYGKLFF.

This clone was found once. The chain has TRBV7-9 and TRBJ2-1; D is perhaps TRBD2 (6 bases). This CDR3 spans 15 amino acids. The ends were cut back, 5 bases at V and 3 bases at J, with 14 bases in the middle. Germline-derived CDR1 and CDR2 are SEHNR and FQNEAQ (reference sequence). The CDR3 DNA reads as TGTGCCAGCAGCCCACTCCGGAGGGTCTACAATGAGCAGTTCTTC. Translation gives CASSPLRRVYNEQFF.

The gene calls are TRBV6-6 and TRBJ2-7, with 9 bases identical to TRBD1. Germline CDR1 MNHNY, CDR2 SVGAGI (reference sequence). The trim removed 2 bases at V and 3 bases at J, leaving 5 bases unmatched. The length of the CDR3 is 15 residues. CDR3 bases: TGTGCCAGCAGTTACAAGGGACAGGGTCTCTACGAGCAGTACTTC. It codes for CASSYKGQGLYEQYF.

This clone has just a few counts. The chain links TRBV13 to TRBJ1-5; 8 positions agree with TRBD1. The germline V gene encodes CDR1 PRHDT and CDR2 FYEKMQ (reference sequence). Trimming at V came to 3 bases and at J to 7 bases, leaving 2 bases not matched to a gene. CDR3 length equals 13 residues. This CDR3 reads CASSLDRDQPQHF. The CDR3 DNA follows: TGTGCCAGCAGCTTGGACAGGGACCAGCCCCAGCATTTT.

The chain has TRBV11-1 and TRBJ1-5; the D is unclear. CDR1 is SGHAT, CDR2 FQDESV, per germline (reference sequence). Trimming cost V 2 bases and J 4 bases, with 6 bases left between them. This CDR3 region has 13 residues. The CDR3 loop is CASSLRGNQPQHF. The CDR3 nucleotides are TGTGCCAGCAGCTTACGGGGAAATCAGCCCCAGCATTTT.

The CDR3 nucleotides read TGTGCCAGCAGTCCCGACAATTCACAAGAGACCCAGTACTTC. Protein sequence: CASSPDNSQETQYF. The chain employs TRBV28 and TRBJ2-5; D call uncertain. The germline V and J ends were trimmed by 5 bases and 2 bases, with 12 bases remaining between them. The germline V gene has CDR1 MDHEN and CDR2 SYDVKM. The CDR3 extends over 14 amino acids. Drawing the rest from reference TRBV28 and TRBJ2-5, the complete variable domain is DVKVTQSSRYLVKRTGEKVFLECVQDMDHENMFWYRQDPGLGLRLIYFSYDVKMKEKGDIPEGYSVSREKKERFSLILESASTNQTSMYLCASSPDNSQETQYFGPGTRLLVL.

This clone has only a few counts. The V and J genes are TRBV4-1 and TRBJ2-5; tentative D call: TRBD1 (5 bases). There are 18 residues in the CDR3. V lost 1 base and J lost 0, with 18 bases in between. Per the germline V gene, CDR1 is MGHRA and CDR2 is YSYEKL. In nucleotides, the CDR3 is TGCGCCAGCAGCCAAGCTACAGGTGGAAAAACGTACCAAGAGACCCAGTACTTC. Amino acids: CASSQATGGKTYQETQYF.

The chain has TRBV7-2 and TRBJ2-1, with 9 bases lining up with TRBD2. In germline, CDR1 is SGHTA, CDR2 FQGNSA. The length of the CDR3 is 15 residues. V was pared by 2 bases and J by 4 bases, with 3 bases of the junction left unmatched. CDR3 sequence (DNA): TGTGCCAGCAGCTTATCTAGCGGGGTTTACAATGAGCAGTTCTTC. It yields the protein CASSLSSGVYNEQFF.

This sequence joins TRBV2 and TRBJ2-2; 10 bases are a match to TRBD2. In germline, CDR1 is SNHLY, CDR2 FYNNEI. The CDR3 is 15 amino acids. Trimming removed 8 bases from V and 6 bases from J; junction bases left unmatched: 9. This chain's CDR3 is CASSPSGSKPGELFF. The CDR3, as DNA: TGTGCCAGCTCCCCTAGCGGGAGTAAGCCCGGGGAGCTGTTTTTT.

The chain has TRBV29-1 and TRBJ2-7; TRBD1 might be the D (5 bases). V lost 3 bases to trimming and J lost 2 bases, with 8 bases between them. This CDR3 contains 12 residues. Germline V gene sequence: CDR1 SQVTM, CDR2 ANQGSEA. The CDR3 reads CSVEGPTYEQYF. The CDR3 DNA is TGCAGCGTTGAGGGGCCGACCTACGAGCAGTACTTC.

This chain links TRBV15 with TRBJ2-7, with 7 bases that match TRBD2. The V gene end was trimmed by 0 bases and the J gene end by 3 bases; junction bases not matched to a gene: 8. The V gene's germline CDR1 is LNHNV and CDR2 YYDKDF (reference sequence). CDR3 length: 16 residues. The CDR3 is CATSRDMRAGDYEQYF. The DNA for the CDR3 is TGTGCCACCAGCAGAGATATGCGGGCGGGAGACTACGAGCAGTACTTC.

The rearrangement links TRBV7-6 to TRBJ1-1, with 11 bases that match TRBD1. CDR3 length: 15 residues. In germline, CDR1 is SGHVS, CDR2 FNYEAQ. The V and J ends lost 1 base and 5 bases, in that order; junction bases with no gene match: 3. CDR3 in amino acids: CASSLVGQGDTEAFF. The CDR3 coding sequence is TGTGCCAGCAGCTTAGTGGGACAGGGGGATACTGAAGCTTTCTTT.

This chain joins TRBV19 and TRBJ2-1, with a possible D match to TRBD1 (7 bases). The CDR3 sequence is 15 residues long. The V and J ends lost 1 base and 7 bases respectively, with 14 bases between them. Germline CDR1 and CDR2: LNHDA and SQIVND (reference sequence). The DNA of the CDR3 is TGTGCCAGTAGTATAGTGCGGGACAGAGCGAATGAGCAGTTCTTC. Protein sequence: CASSIVRDRANEQFF.

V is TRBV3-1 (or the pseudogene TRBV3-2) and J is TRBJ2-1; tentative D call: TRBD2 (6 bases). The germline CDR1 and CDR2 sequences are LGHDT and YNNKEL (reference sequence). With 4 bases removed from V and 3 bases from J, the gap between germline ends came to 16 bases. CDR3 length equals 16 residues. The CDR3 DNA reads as TGTGCCAGCAGCCCCGACACCCGGCGGGGCTACAATGAGCAGTTCTTC. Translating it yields CASSPDTRRGYNEQFF.

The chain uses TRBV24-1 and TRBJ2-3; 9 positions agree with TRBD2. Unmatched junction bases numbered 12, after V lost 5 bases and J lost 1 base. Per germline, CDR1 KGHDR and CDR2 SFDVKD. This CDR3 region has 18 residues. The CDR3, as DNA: TGTGCCACCAGTGGTGGGCTCACGAGGACTAGCGGCACAGATACGCAGTATTTT. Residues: CATSGGLTRTSGTDTQYF.

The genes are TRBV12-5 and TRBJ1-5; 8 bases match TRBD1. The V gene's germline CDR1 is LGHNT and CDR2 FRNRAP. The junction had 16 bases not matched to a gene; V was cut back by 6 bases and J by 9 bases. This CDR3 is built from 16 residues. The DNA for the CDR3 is TGTGCTAGTGGACCGACGACAGGGGCGGATGTTCGGCCCCAGCATTTT. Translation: CASGPTTGADVRPQHF.

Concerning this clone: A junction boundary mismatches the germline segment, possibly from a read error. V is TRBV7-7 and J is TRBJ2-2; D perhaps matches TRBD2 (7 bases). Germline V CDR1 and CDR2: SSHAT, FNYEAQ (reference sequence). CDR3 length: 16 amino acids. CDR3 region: CASSPRGGQFTGELFF. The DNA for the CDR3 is TGTGCTAGCAGCCCGAGGGGGGGACAATTCACCGGGGAGCTGTTTTTT.